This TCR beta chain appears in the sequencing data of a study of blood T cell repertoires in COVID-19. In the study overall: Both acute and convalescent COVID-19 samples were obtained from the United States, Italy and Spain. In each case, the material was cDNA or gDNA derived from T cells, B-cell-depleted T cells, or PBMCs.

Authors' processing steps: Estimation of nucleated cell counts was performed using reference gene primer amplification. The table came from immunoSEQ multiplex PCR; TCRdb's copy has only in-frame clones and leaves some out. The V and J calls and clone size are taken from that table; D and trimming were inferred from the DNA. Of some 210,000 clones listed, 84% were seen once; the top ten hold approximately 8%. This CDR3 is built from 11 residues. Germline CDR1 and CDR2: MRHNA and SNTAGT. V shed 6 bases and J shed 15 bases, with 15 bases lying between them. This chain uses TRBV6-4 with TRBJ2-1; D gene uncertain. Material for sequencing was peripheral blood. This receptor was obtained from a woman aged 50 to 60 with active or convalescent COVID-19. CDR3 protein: CASSDQRVRFF. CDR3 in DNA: TGTGCCAGCAGCGACCAACGGGTGCGGTTCTTC.